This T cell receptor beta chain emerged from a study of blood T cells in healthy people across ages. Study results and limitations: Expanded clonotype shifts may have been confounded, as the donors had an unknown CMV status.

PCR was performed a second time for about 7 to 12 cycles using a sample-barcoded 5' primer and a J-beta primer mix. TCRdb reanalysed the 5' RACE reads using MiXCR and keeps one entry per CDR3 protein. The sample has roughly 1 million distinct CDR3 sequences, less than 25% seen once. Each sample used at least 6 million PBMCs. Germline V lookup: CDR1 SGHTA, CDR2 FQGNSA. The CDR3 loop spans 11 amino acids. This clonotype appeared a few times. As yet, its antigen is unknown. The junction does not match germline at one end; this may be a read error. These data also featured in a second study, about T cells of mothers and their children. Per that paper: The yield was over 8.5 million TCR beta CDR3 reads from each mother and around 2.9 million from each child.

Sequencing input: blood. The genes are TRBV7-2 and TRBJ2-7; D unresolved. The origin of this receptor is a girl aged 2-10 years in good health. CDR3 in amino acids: CACSWDYEQYF. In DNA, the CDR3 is TGTGCCTGCAGCTGGGACTACGAGCAGTACTTC.